The present T cell receptor (beta chain) was sequenced within a study of blood T cells in healthy people across ages. Sample-barcoded 5' priming and a J-beta primer mix drove a second PCR of about 6 to 12 cycles. Using its own MiXCR run on the 5' RACE reads, TCRdb lists one record per CDR3 protein. This table has 780,000 or so distinct CDR3 sequences, more than 20% appearing once. Germline assignment: CDR1 LGHNA and CDR2 YNFKEQ. The CDR3 consists of 14 residues. Isolation of PBMCs gave at least 6 million cells per sample. With each sample, at least 5 micrograms of total RNA were extracted. These data were also reused for a study on T cells of mothers and their children.

Sequencing was done on a sample of blood. The TCR sequence derives from a boy aged 5-17 years in good health. The rearrangement uses TRBV4-2 and TRBJ2-5; D is unclear. The CDR3 loop reads CGAPDLSHQETQYF. The CDR3 DNA sequence: TGTGGGGCCCCAGATCTAAGTCACCAAGAGACCCAGTACTTC.